A selection of T cell receptor beta chains follows, all from one sample in a study of beta chain features in type 1 diabetes. TCRdb's table, derived via immunoSEQ multiplex PCR, lists solely in-frame clones and lacks some. Among about 620,000 clones, 15% to 17% were seen once, and the ten largest hold approximately 0.093%. The material sequenced was naive CD4+ T cells from blood. The receptors were gathered from a man younger than 35 in good health. Both conserved end residues are part of each CDR3. A D gene is named only where the DNA matches it firmly. Clone size is shown for a subset of rows, as once, few, many or a class of expanded clone.

TRBJ2-7 | - | TRBV29-1 | - | CSVEDPGVREQYF | TGCAGCGTTGAAGATCCGGGGGTGCGGGAGCAGTACTTC
TRBJ2-1 | - | TRBV19 | TRBD1 | CASSIPRGRGPNEQFF | TGTGCCAGTAGTATTCCCCGGGGCAGGGGGCCGAATGAGCAGTTCTTC
TRBJ1-6 | - | TRBV7-9 | - | CASSSGGNSPLHF | TGTGCCAGCAGCTCCGGTGGAAATTCACCCCTCCACTTT
TRBJ2-1 | - | TRBV2 | TRBD1 | CASSPGTGSYNEQFF | TGTGCCAGCAGCCCCGGGACAGGTTCCTACAATGAGCAGTTCTTC
TRBJ2-5 | few | TRBV15 | TRBD2 | CATSRAGSGASQETQYF | TGTGCCACCAGCAGAGCCGGTAGCGGGGCGTCCCAAGAGACCCAGTACTTC
TRBJ1-2 | few | TRBV6-5 | - | CASSIRDAHYGYTF | TGTGCCAGCAGTATCCGGGATGCCCACTATGGCTACACCTTC
TRBJ2-5 | few | TRBV4-2 | - | CASSQGARVETQYF | TGTGCCAGCAGCCAAGGAGCCAGGGTAGAGACCCAGTACTTC
TRBJ2-7 | - | TRBV7-9 | TRBD2 | CASSSSGASSYEQYF | TGTGCCAGCAGCTCCAGCGGGGCCAGCTCCTACGAGCAGTACTTC
TRBJ2-7 | - | TRBV11-2 | - | CASSPRWPEQYF | TGTGCCAGCAGCCCTCGATGGCCAGAGCAGTACTTC
TRBJ2-5 | few | TRBV27 | - | CASSLEAGLGTQYF | TGTGCCAGCAGTTTAGAGGCGGGGCTCGGGACCCAGTACTTC